This paragraph covers one T cell receptor beta chain sequence. Its target is not known. Per the germline V gene, CDR1 is SGHRS and CDR2 is YFSETQ. Trimming removed 0 bases from V and 7 bases from J, with 14 bases in between. There are 16 residues in the CDR3. The data belong to a study of T cell responses to AZD1222 COVID-19 vaccine. Study-wide results and caveats: Spike as a whole was targeted by vaccine-associated CD4 TCRs, dominant at 160-218 and 743-854. Baseline testing showed seropositivity in only a handful of AZD1222 recipients. No repertoire was sampled before or during the peak T cell response, only after it. Rises in breadth and depth of Spike-specific TCRs came after two AZD1222 doses.

Profiled with immunoSEQ multiplex PCR; TCRdb holds only in-frame clones, not every one. Of about 80,000 clones listed, approximately 85% were seen once; the top ten hold more than 9%. This receptor was identified in an adult who received the AZD1222 COVID-19 vaccine. The rearrangement links TRBV5-1 to TRBJ1-6; D perhaps matches TRBD1 (6 bases). Sequenced here: peripheral blood, sampled 28 days after the second AZD1222 dose. CDR3 sequence (DNA): TGCGCCAGCAGCTTGGTTGCAGGGGCCAAGAATTCACCCCTCCACTTT. As protein: CASSLVAGAKNSPLHF.